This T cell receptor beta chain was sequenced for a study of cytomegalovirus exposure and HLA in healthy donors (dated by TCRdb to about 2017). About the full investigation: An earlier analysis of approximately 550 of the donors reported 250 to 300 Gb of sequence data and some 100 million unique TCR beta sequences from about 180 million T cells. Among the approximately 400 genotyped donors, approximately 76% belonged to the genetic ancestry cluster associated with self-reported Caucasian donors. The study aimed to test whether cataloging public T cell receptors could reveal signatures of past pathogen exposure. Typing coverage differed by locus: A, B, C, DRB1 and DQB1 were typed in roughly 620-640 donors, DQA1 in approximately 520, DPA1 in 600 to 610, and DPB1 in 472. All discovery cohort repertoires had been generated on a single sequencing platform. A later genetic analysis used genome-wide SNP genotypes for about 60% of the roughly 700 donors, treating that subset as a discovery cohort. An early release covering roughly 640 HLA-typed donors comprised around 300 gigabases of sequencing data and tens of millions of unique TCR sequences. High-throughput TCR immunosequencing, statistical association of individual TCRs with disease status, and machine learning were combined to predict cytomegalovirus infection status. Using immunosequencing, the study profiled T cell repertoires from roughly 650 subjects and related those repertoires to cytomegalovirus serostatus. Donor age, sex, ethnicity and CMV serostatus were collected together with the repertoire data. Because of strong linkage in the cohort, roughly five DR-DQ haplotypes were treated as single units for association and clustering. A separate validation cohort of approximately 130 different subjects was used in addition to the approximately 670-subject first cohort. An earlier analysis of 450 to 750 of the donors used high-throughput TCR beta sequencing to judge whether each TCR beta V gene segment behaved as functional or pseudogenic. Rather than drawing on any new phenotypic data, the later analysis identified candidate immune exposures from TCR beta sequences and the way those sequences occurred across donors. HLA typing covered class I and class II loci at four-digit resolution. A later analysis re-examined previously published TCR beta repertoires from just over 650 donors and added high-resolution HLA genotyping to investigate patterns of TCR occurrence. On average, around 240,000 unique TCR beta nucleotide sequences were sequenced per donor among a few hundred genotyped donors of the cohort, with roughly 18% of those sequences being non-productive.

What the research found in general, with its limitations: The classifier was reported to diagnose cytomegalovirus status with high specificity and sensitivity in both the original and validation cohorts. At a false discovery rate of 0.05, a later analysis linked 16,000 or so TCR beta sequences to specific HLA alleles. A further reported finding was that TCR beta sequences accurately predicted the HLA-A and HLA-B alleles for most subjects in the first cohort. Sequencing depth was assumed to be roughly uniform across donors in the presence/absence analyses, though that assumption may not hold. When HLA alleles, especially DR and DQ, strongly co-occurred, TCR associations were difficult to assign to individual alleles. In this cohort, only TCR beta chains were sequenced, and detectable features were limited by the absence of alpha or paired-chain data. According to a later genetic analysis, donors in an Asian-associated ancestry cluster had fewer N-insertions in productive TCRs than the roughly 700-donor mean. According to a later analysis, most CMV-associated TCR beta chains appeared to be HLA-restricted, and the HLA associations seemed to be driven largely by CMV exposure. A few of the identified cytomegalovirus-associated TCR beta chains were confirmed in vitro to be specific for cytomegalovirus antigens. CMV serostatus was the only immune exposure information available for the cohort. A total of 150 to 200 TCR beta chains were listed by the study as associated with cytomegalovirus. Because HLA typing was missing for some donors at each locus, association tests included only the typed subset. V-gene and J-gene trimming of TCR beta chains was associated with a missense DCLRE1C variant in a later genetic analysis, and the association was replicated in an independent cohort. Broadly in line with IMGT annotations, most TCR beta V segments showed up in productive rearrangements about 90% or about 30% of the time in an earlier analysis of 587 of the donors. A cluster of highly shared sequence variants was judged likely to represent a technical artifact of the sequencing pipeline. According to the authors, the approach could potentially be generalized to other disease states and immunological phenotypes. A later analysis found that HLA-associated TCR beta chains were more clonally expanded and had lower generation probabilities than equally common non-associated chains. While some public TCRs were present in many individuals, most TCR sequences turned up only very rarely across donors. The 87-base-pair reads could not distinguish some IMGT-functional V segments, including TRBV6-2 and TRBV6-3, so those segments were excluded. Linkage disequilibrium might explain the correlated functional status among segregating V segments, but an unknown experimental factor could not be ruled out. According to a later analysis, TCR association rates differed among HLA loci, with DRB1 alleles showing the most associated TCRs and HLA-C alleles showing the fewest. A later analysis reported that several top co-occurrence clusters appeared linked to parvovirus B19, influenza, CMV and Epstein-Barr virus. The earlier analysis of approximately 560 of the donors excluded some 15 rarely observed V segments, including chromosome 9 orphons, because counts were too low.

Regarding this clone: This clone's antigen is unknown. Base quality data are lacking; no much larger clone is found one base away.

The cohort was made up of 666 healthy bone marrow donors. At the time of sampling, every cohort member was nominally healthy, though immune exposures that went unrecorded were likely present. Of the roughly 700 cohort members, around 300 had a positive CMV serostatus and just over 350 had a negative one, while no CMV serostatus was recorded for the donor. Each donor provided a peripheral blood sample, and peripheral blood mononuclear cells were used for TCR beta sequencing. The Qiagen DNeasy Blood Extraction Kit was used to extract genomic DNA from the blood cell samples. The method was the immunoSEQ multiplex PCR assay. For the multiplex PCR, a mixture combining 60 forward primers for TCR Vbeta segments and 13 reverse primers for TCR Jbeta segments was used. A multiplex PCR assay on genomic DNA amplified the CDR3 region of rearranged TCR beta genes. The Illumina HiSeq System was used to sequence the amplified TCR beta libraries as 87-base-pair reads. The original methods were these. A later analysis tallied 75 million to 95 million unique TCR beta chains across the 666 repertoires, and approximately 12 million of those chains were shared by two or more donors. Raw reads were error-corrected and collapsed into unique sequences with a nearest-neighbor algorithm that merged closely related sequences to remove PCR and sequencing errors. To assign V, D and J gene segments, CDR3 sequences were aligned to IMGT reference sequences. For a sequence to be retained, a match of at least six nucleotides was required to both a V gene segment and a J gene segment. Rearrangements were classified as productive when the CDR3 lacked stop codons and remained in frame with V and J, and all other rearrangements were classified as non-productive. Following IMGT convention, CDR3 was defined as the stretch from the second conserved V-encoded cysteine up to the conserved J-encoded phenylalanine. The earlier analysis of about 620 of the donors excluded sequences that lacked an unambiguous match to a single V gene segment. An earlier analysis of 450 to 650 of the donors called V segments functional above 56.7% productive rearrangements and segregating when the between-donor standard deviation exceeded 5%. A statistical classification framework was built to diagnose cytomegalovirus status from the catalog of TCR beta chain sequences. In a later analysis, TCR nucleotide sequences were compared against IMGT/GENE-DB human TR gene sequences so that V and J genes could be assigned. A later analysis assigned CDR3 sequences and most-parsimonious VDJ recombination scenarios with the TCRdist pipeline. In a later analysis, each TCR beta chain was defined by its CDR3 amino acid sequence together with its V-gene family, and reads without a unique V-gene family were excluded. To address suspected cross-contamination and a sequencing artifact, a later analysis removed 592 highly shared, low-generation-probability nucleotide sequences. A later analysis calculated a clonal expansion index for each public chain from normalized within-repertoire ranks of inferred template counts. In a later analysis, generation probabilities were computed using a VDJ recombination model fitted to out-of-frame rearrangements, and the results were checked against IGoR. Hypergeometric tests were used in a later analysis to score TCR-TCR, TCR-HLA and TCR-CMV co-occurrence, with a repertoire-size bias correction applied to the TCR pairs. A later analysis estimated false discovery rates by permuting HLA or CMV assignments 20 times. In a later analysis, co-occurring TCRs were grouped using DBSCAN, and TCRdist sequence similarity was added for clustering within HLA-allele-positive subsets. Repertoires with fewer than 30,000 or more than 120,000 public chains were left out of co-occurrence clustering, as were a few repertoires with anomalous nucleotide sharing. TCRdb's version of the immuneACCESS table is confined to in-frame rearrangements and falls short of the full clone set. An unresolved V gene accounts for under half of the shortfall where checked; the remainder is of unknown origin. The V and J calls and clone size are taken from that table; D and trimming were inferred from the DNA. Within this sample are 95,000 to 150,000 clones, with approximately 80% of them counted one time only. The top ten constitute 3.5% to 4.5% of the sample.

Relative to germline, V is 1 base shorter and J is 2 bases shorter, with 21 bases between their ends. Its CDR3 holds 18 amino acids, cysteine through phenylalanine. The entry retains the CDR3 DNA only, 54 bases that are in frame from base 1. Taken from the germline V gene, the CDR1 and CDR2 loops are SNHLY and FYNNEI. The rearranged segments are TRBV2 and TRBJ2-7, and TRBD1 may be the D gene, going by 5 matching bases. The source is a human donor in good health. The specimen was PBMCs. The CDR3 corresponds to CASSEDISGLLRTYEQYF. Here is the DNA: TGTGCCAGCAGTGAAGATATATCAGGGCTTCTGAGAACCTACGAGCAGTACTTC. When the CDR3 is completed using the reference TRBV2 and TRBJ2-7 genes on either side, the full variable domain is EPEVTQTPSHQVTQMGQEVILRCVPISNHLYFYWYRQILGQKVEFLVSFYNNEISEKSEIFDDQFSVERPDGSNFTLKIRSTKLEDSAMYFCASSEDISGLLRTYEQYFGPGTRLTVT.